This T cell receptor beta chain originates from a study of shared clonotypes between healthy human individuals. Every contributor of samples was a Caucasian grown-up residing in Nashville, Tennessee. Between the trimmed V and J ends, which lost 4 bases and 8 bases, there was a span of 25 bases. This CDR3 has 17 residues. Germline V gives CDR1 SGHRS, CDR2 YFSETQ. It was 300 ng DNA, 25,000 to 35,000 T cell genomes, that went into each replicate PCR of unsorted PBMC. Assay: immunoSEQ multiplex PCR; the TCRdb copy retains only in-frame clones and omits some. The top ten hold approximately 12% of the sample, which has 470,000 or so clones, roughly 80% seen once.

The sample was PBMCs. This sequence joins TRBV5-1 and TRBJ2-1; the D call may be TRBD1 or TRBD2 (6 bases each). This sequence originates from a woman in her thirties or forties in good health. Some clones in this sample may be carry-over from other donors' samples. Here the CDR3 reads CASSNLQGLGLIDEQFF. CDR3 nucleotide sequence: TGCGCCAGCAGCAACCTACAGGGACTCGGGCTAATAGATGAGCAGTTCTTC.